One and the same sample provided the 26 T cell receptor beta chains below, sequenced in a study of blood T cells in healthy people across ages. Using a J-beta primer mix together with a sample-barcoded 5' primer, a second PCR was run for roughly 7 to 12 cycles. TCRdb fed the 5' RACE reads into MiXCR, producing one record per CDR3 protein. The data hold 1.4 million or so distinct CDR3 sequences, with 35% to 45% observed a single time. The sequenced sample consisted of blood. The receptors stem from a young woman in good health.

This clonotype was counted only a few times. The chain uses TRBV27 and TRBJ1-2, with 7 bases lining up with TRBD1. Germline assignment: CDR1 MNHEY and CDR2 SMNVEV (reference sequence). CDR3 size: 14 residues. The V and J ends lost 5 bases and 5 bases, in that order; junction bases with no gene match: 8. CDR3: CASSVTGELYGYTF. In nucleotides, the CDR3 is TGTGCCAGCAGTGTTACAGGGGAGTTGTATGGCTACACCTTC.

The chain recombines TRBV6-1 with TRBJ1-2; tentative D call: TRBD1 (6 bases). Germline loops: CDR1 MNHNS, CDR2 SASEGT. V was trimmed by 0 bases and J by 4 bases, leaving 15 bases between them. This CDR3 contains 16 residues. This CDR3 reads CASSEASGGSGYGYTF. For the CDR3, the DNA is TGTGCCAGCAGTGAAGCATCCGGGGGCAGCGGCTATGGCTACACCTTC.

This clonotype has only a few counts. This rearrangement joins TRBV3-1 to TRBJ2-3; D gene uncertain. Deletions cut 1 base from V and 2 bases from J, with 10 bases between. The CDR3 is 15 amino acids. Per the germline V gene, CDR1 is LGHDT and CDR2 is YNNKEL (reference sequence). The CDR3 coding sequence is TGTGCCAGCAGCCAAGTTCCAGAGATCACAGATACGCAGTATTTT. Its protein is CASSQVPEITDTQYF.

This clonotype has more than one count but fewer than ten. The chain has TRBV18 and TRBJ1-1; the match to TRBD1 covers 9 bases. CDR3 length: 18 amino acids. The germline CDR1 and CDR2 sequences are KGHSH and LQKENI. The junction had 15 bases not matched to a gene; V was cut back by 3 bases and J by 4 bases. The DNA of the CDR3 is TGTGCCAGCTCACCCCAACTCCGTACAGGGGGCAAAGGCACTGAAGCTTTCTTT. Translation gives CASSPQLRTGGKGTEAFF.

This clonotype was seen ten or more times. V and J are TRBV12-3 or TRBV12-4 and TRBJ2-5; TRBD1 matches 8 bases. There are 14 residues in the CDR3. V dropped 3 bases and J dropped 5; count of bases not matched to a gene: 5. The CDR3 coding sequence is TGTGCCAGCAGTTTGGGGACAGGTGGCGAGACCCAGTACTTC. Its protein product is CASSLGTGGETQYF.

Ten or more counts support this clonotype. The chain joins TRBV6-1 to TRBJ2-3, with 8 nucleotides matching TRBD2. CDR3 size: 17 residues. J was trimmed by 1 base and V by 6 bases; bases with no gene match: 12. Germline loops: CDR1 MNHNS, CDR2 SASEGT. CDR3 in DNA: TGTGCCAGCAGCCCAAGGGTCGGACTAGCTGGCACAGATACGCAGTATTTT. It codes for CASSPRVGLAGTDTQYF.

The chain has TRBV5-1 and TRBJ2-7; TRBD2 aligns across 11 bases. Germline CDR1 and CDR2: SGHRS and YFSETQ. The CDR3 is 16 residues long. V dropped 1 base and J dropped 1; count of bases not matched to a gene: 4. The CDR3 spells CASSLSSGRKSYEQYF. Here the CDR3 DNA reads TGCGCCAGCAGCTTGTCTAGCGGGAGGAAATCCTACGAGCAGTACTTC.

The gene calls are TRBV4-3 and TRBJ2-1; D is undetermined. Germline values: CDR1 LGHNA, CDR2 YSLEER. V gave up 0 bases and J gave up 2 bases, with 11 bases separating them. There are 16 residues in the CDR3. The CDR3 DNA follows: TGCGCCAGCAGCCAAGACCGACCTGAGGCCTACAATGAGCAGTTCTTC. Translating it yields CASSQDRPEAYNEQFF.

The table lists this clonotype with many counts. The chain is built from TRBV20-1 and TRBJ2-5, with a possible D match to TRBD2 (5 bases). The CDR3 is made up of 11 amino acids. V was trimmed by 3 bases and J by 7 bases, leaving 9 bases between them. Germline lookup yields CDR1 DFQATT and CDR2 SNEGSKA (reference sequence). The CDR3 region is CSASRRGTQYF. CDR3 DNA sequence: TGCAGTGCTAGCCGCCGGGGGACCCAGTACTTC.

The V and J genes are TRBV19 and TRBJ1-1, with D perhaps TRBD1 (5 bases). Trimming removed 6 bases at V and 6 bases at J, with 23 bases between. The CDR3 has 16 residues. Germline V gene data show CDR1 as LNHDA and CDR2 as SQIVND (reference sequence). The chain's CDR3 is CASSLSGTLMGPEAFF. The CDR3 DNA sequence: TGTGCCAGTAGCTTATCCGGGACGTTGATGGGGCCTGAAGCTTTCTTT.

This rearrangement joins TRBV6-5 to TRBJ2-7, with TRBD2 matching 12 bases. CDR1 MNHEY and CDR2 SVGAGI come from the germline V gene. Germline trimming cut 2 bases from V and 10 bases from J; bases unmatched to any gene: 9. The CDR3 consists of 15 residues. In DNA form, the CDR3 reads TGTGCCAGCAGTTACCTTAGGACTAGCGGGGACGCCCAGTACTTC. Protein sequence: CASSYLRTSGDAQYF.

About this clonotype itself: Compared with germline, one end of the junction differs, possibly owing to a read error. The V gene is TRBV4-2, the J gene TRBJ2-3; D perhaps matches TRBD2 (6 bases). This CDR3 comprises 18 residues. Germline CDR1 is LGHNA and CDR2 is YNFKEQ. CDR3 bases: TGTGCCAGCAGCCAAGGCTACCGACTAGTTGTGCCGACAGATACGCTGTATTTT. Translated, it gives CASSQGYRLVVPTDTLYF.

This chain connects TRBV7-9 to TRBJ1-1; TRBD1 is a possible D gene (5 bases). Deletions cut 4 bases from V and 1 base from J, with 19 bases between. The CDR3 totals 17 residues. Germline CDR1 and CDR2: SEHNR and FQNEAQ (reference sequence). CDR3: CASSSPGRTGPNTEAFF. CDR3 sequence (DNA): TGTGCCAGCAGCTCCCCAGGGAGGACGGGACCGAACACTGAAGCTTTCTTT.

The chain combines TRBV5-4 with TRBJ2-3, with D tentatively TRBD1 or TRBD2 (5 bases each). With 5 bases removed from V and 6 bases from J, the gap between germline ends came to 16 bases. Germline V gives CDR1 SGHNT, CDR2 YYREEE (reference sequence). The CDR3 totals 14 residues. In DNA, the CDR3 is TGTGCCAGCAGATCCGGGACGGCATCTGATACGCAGTATTTT. Translating it yields CASRSGTASDTQYF.

This clonotype was counted a few times. This chain connects TRBV12-3 or TRBV12-4 to TRBJ2-3; D gene ambiguous. V was cut by 4 bases and J by 0 bases, with 14 bases left in between. This CDR3 spans 16 amino acids. CDR3 protein: CASSWSDPLSTDTQYF. The DNA for the CDR3 is TGTGCCAGCAGTTGGTCCGATCCCCTAAGCACAGATACGCAGTATTTT.

This clonotype was seen only a few times. This chain links TRBV11-3 with TRBJ2-1; D possibly uses TRBD1 or TRBD2 (5 bases each). CDR1 is SGHNT, CDR2 YENEEA, per germline. V was trimmed by 0 bases and J by 8 bases, leaving 11 bases between them. The CDR3 totals 14 residues. The CDR3 nucleotides are TGTGCCAGCAGCTTAGACCCTAGCAGGGATGAGCAGTTCTTC. Translating gives CASSLDPSRDEQFF.

This clonotype was observed a single time. A much larger clone is a single base away; this may be a read error. As DNA, the CDR3 is TGCAGTGCCGCCCAGACCGGACAGGGCGGGAACAATCAGCCCCAGCATTTT. This gives the protein CSAAQTGQGGNNQPQHF. The gene calls are TRBV20-1 and TRBJ1-5, with TRBD1 matching 8 bases. Germline loops: CDR1 DFQATT, CDR2 SNEGSKA (reference sequence). J gave up 3 bases and V 6 bases, and 16 bases lay outside the gene matches. CDR3 length: 17 amino acids.

The chain links TRBV7-2 to TRBJ2-5, with a tentative D call TRBD2 (5 bases). Germline CDR1 and CDR2: SGHTA and FQGNSA. The CDR3 consists of 14 residues. V was clipped by 7 bases and J by 11 bases, with 23 bases between them. The CDR3 DNA follows: TGTGCCAGCACTCTCAGCGGACCCTACAATGAGCAGTACTTC. Translated: CASTLSGPYNEQYF.

For this clonotype: A clone one base away is much larger, so this may be a read error. The CDR3 is CSVFFTEGEQFF. CDR3 nucleotides: TGCAGCGTTTTCTTTACAGAGGGTGAGCAGTTCTTC. The V and J genes are TRBV29-1 and TRBJ2-1, with D tentatively TRBD2 (5 bases). V lost 5 bases to trimming and J lost 9 bases, with 14 bases between them. This CDR3 spans 12 amino acids. Germline CDR1 SQVTM, CDR2 ANQGSEA.

CDR3 coding DNA: TGTGCCAGCAGTTACCAGGGAGGGACCTACAATGAGCAGTTCTTC. Translating it yields CASSYQGGTYNEQFF. The chain couples TRBV6-2 or TRBV6-3 to TRBJ2-1; TRBD2 matches at 7 bases. The CDR3 sequence is 15 residues long. The trim removed 2 bases at V and 2 bases at J, leaving 3 bases unmatched. The V gene's germline CDR1 is MNHEY and CDR2 SVGEGT.

V and J are TRBV28 and TRBJ2-7, with 9 nucleotides matching TRBD1. The germline V gene encodes CDR1 MDHEN and CDR2 SYDVKM. The V and J ends lost 6 bases and 7 bases, in that order; junction bases with no gene match: 16. The CDR3 spans 16 residues. This CDR3 is CASRLIWTGVNNEQYF. As DNA, the CDR3 is TGTGCCAGCAGGCTGATTTGGACAGGGGTAAACAATGAGCAGTACTTC.

The J gene is TRBJ2-1, the V gene TRBV6-5; perhaps TRBD1 as D (5 bases). Germline values: CDR1 MNHEY, CDR2 SVGAGI. V was shortened by 0 bases and J by 8 bases, with 14 bases between the two germline ends. The length of the CDR3 is 15 residues. The CDR3 reads CASSYSRVAGHEQFF. In DNA, the CDR3 is TGTGCCAGCAGTTACTCTCGAGTAGCAGGGCATGAGCAGTTCTTC.

The chain carries TRBV27 and TRBJ1-1, with a weak D call TRBD1 (6 bases). The CDR3 contains 14 residues. The V end lost 0 bases, the J end lost 5 bases, and 10 bases lay between the germline ends. The V gene's germline CDR1 is MNHEY and CDR2 SMNVEV (reference sequence). This CDR3 is CASSLSYRDTEAFF. The CDR3 nucleotides are TGTGCCAGCAGTTTATCCTACAGGGATACTGAAGCTTTCTTT.

The V gene is TRBV12-3 or TRBV12-4, the J gene TRBJ2-4, with TRBD2 as a possible D gene (5 bases). The CDR3 contains 13 residues. V lost 5 bases, J lost 7 bases, and 12 bases lay in between. This CDR3 is CASSTRGTNIQYF. The CDR3 DNA reads TGTGCCAGCAGTACACGGGGTACGAACATTCAGTACTTC.

The chain couples TRBV29-1 to TRBJ2-2; tentatively, D is TRBD2 (7 bases). Germline assignment: CDR1 SQVTM and CDR2 ANQGSEA. Deletions cut 7 bases from V and 6 bases from J, with 18 bases between. The CDR3 length is 14 residues. CDR3 bases: TGCAGCGCCAACGGGGGAGGGGGAGCCGGGGAGCTGTTTTTT. It yields the protein CSANGGGGAGELFF.

This clonotype was recorded at least ten times. The chain joins TRBV29-1 to TRBJ2-5; 11 positions match TRBD2. CDR1 is SQVTM, CDR2 ANQGSEA, per germline. V dropped 7 bases and J dropped 5; count of bases not matched to a gene: 9. CDR3 length: 14 residues. The CDR3: CSGSTSGNVETQYF. The CDR3, as DNA: TGCAGCGGATCGACTAGCGGGAATGTTGAGACCCAGTACTTC.